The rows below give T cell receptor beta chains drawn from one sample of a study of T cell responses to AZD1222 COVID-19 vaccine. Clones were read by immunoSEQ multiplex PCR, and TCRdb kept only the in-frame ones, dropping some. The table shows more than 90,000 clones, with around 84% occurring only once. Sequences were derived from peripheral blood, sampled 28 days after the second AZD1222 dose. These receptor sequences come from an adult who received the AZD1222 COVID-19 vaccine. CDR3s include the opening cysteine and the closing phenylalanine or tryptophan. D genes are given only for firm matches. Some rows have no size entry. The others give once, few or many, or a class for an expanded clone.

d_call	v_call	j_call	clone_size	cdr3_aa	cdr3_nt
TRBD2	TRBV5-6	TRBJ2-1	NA	CASSSLYGTSGSTYNEQFF	TGTGCCAGCAGCTCACTATACGGGACTAGCGGGAGTACATACAATGAGCAGTTCTTC
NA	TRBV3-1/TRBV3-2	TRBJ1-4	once	CASSPRQEGSKLFF	TGTGCCAGCAGCCCAAGACAGGAAGGGTCAAAACTGTTTTTT
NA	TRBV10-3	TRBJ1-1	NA	CAISESSGRNTEAFF	TGTGCCATCAGTGAGTCGTCGGGACGGAACACTGAAGCTTTCTTT
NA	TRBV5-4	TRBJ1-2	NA	CASSSKQGPRMGGYTF	TGTGCCAGCAGTTCAAAACAGGGCCCCCGTATGGGAGGCTACACCTTC
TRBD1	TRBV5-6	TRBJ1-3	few	CASRTTWGQGKGNTIYF	TGTGCCAGCAGAACTACCTGGGGACAGGGCAAGGGAAACACCATATATTTT
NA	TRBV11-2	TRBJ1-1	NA	CASSQWTENTEAFF	TGTGCCAGCAGCCAATGGACAGAGAACACTGAAGCTTTCTTT
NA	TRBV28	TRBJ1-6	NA	CASSQGQSNSPLHF	TGTGCCAGCAGTCAAGGACAGAGTAATTCACCCCTCCACTTT
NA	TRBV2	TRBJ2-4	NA	CASIPGLTRILAKNIQYF	TGTGCCAGCATACCAGGGCTGACCAGAATACTAGCCAAAAACATTCAGTACTTC
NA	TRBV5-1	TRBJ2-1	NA	CASYTEVYNEQFF	TGCGCCAGCTACACGGAGGTCTACAATGAGCAGTTCTTC
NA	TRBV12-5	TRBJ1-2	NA	CASGLGLGGGGYTF	TGTGCTAGTGGTTTGGGCCTCGGGGGTGGGGGCTACACCTTC
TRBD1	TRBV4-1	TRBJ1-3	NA	CASSQDLGQGLKRNTIYF	TGCGCCAGCAGCCAAGATTTGGGACAGGGTTTGAAAAGAAACACCATATATTTT
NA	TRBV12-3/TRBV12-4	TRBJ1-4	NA	CASNLGQGEKLFF	TGTGCCAGCAATTTGGGGCAGGGAGAAAAACTGTTTTTT
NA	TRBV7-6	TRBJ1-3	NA	CASSAERAFSGNTIYF	TGTGCCAGCAGCGCGGAACGGGCTTTCTCTGGAAACACCATATATTTT
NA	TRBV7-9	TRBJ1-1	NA	CASSSEGSGRTEAFF	TGTGCCAGCAGCTCAGAGGGTTCGGGGAGGACTGAAGCTTTCTTT
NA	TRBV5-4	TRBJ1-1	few	CASSLAWVPGEAFF	TGTGCCAGCAGCTTGGCCTGGGTGCCCGGGGAAGCTTTCTTT
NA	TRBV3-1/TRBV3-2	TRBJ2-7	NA	CASSQEPDPSYEQYF	TGTGCCAGCAGCCAAGAACCCGACCCCTCCTACGAGCAGTACTTC
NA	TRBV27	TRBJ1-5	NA	CASSLYGYSNQPQHF	TGTGCCAGCAGTTTATACGGGTATAGCAATCAGCCCCAGCATTTT
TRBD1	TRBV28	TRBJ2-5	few	CASSRHTGAQETQYF	TGTGCCAGCAGTCGTCACACAGGGGCTCAAGAGACCCAGTACTTC
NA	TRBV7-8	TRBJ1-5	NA	CASSADSYSNQPQHF	TGTGCCAGCAGCGCGGACAGCTATAGCAATCAGCCCCAGCATTTT
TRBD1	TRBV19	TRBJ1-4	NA	CASTPDRAEKLFF	TGTGCCAGTACCCCCGACAGGGCGGAAAAACTGTTTTTT
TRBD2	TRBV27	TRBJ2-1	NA	CASSLSRTSVYNEQFF	TGTGCCAGCAGTTTATCGAGGACTAGCGTATACAATGAGCAGTTCTTC
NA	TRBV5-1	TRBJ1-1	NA	CASSHAGPGTNTEAFF	TGCGCCAGCAGCCACGCGGGCCCCGGCACGAACACTGAAGCTTTCTTT
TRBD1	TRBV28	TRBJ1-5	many	CASSATGEAQPQHF	TGTGCCAGCAGTGCGACAGGGGAGGCTCAGCCCCAGCATTTT
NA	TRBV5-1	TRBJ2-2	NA	CASSSGTNTGELFF	TGCGCCAGCAGCTCCGGGACCAACACCGGGGAGCTGTTTTTT
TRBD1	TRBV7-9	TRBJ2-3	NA	CASGRTGTDTQYF	TGTGCCAGCGGAAGGACAGGGACAGATACGCAGTATTTT
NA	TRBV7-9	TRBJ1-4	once	CASSLAKVGLTNEKLFF	TGTGCCAGCAGCTTAGCGAAGGTCGGACTAACTAATGAAAAACTGTTTTTT
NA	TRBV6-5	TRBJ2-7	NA	CASSYLLAGATYEQYF	TGTGCCAGCAGTTACCTCCTAGCTGGGGCAACCTACGAGCAGTACTTC
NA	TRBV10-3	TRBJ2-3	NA	CAISESVTDTQYF	TGTGCCATCAGTGAGTCGGTCACAGATACGCAGTATTTT
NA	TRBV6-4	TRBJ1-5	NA	CASSTHGQRPSNQPQHF	TGTGCCAGCAGTACCCATGGACAGCGCCCGAGCAATCAGCCCCAGCATTTT
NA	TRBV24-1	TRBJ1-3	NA	CATSDLFSGNTIYF	TGTGCCACCAGTGATTTGTTCTCCGGAAACACCATATATTTT
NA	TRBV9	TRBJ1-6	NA	CASSVGGGLSPSPLHF	TGTGCCAGCAGCGTAGGGGGGGGCCTCTCACCCTCACCCCTCCACTTT
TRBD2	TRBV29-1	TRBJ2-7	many	CSVGPSGSYEQYF	TGCAGCGTCGGGCCTAGCGGGAGCTACGAGCAGTACTTC
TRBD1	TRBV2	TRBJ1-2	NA	CASKTGANYGYTF	TGTGCCAGCAAAACAGGGGCTAACTATGGCTACACCTTC
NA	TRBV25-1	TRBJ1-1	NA	CASSDPISGLGTEAFF	TGTGCCAGCAGTGACCCCATATCGGGGCTAGGCACTGAAGCTTTCTTT
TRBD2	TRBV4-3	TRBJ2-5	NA	CASSRRSGGAVETQYF	TGCGCCAGCAGTCGTCGAAGCGGGGGGGCCGTGGAGACCCAGTACTTC
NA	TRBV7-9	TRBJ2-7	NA	CASSRPRTRGCYF	TGTGCCAGCAGTCGACCACGAACAAGGGGATGTTACTTC
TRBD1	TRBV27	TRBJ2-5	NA	CASSPWAGQGYETQYF	TGTGCCAGCAGCCCATGGGCCGGACAGGGGTATGAGACCCAGTACTTC
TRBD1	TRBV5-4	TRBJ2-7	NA	CASSSDRGSSYEQYF	TGTGCCAGCAGCTCGGACAGGGGAAGCTCCTACGAGCAGTACTTC
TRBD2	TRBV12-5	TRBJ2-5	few	CASGLILAGRGTQYF	TGTGCTAGTGGTTTGATACTAGCGGGGCGCGGGACCCAGTACTTC
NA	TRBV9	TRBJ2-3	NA	CASSVAGPSTDTQYF	TGTGCCAGCAGCGTAGCGGGACCCAGCACAGATACGCAGTATTTT